This T cell receptor (beta chain) came from a study of blood T cell repertoires in COVID-19. Background on the study: Some COVID-19 samples were acute and others convalescent; all came from the United States, Italy and Spain. In each case, the material was cDNA or gDNA derived from T cells, B-cell-depleted T cells, or PBMCs.

Authors' methods: Amplification with reference gene primers provided the estimates of nucleated cell counts. Generated by immunoSEQ multiplex PCR, the TCRdb table keeps only in-frame clones and is missing some. The V and J calls and clone size were taken over from that table, and D and trimming were inferred from the DNA. The table has hundreds of thousands of clones, 83% seen once. Those enrolled in Seattle joined during active infection and were followed longitudinally afterward. The material sequenced was peripheral blood. The sequence derives from a woman aged 25-40 years with COVID-19, enrolled during active disease.

This CDR3 reads CASSPGTAMNTEAFF. The CDR3 nucleotides are TGTGCCAGCTCACCCGGGACAGCTATGAACACTGAAGCTTTCTTT. The V and J genes are TRBV18 and TRBJ1-1; 7 bases map to TRBD1. The CDR3 has 15 amino acids. Germline V gene data show CDR1 as KGHSH and CDR2 as LQKENI. V trimming: 3 bases; J trimming: 0 bases; junction bases outside the gene matches: 4.